This TCR beta chain was sequenced during a study of siplizumab effects on memory and regulatory T cells. Study-wide results and caveats: Significant reduction of alloreactive sequences traceable to unstimulated CD4+ memory cells was observed with siplizumab. Memory cells seemed less diverse than naive T cells, which also seemed major contributors to the alloresponse.

Only in-frame clones appear in the TCRdb table, and some are missing; sequencing was by immunoSEQ multiplex PCR. The sample has around 100,000 clones; 91% are singletons. As regards this clone: Its antigen is currently unknown.

Trimming pared 4 bases from V and 2 bases from J, leaving 13 bases between. CDR1 is MGHRA and CDR2 is YSYEKL in the germline V gene. The CDR3 contains 15 residues. This receptor was taken from a human donor in good health. Some clones in this sample may be carry-over from other donors' samples. V usage is TRBV4-1 and J usage is TRBJ2-3; the D gene is possibly TRBD2 (5 bases). Sequences were obtained from CD4+ T cells sorted from blood. CDR3 nucleotide sequence: TGCGCCAGCAGCCTTGGGAGCGGTACCACAGATACGCAGTATTTT. This sequence encodes CASSLGSGTTDTQYF.